This T cell receptor (beta chain) was recorded in a study of tumor-infiltrating lymphocytes in primary liver carcinoma. The germline CDR1 and CDR2 sequences are SQVTM and ANQGSEA. CDR3 size: 13 residues. Extraction of RNA together with DNA used about 17-30 mg of unsorted bulk tissue. Primary liver carcinoma, confirmed by histopathology, was surgically resected. Chronic HBV infection affected patients, none of whom had received treatment. The authors made TCR beta cDNA from around 500 ng total RNA with a constant-region primer. Slightly modified ARM-PCR, run as three nested multiplex PCR rounds, produced the TCR beta libraries. The two initial PCR rounds, about 9 cycles each, used TRBV1-TRBV30 forward and C-beta reverse primers. TCRdb re-called the multiplex PCR reads through MiXCR, storing one row per CDR3 protein. The data contain 80,000 to 100,000 distinct CDR3 sequences, around 68% of them singletons.

The genes are TRBV29-1 and TRBJ2-7; TRBD2 aligns across 12 bases. The clonotype originates from a man aged 35-49 years with primary liver carcinoma and hepatitis B virus infection. The material sequenced was tumor-adjacent normal liver tissue. The CDR3 region is CNVARTSGAEQYF. The CDR3 DNA reads TGCAACGTCGCCAGGACTAGCGGGGCCGAGCAGTACTTC.